One and the same sample provided the 19 T cell receptor beta chains below, sequenced in a study of CXCR3-negative and CXCR3-positive naive CD8 T cells. Study-wide points: Greater hydrophobicity was found in TRB CDR3s of CXCR3-positive naive cells than of CXCR3-negative naive cells.

With UMI labels, 5' RACE was used to prepare the TRB cDNA libraries. TCRdb derives one entry per CDR3 protein from the 5' RACE reads, leaving out DNA. The data include 130,000 to 150,000 distinct CDR3 sequences; the top ten clones carry 0.25% to 0.3%. No cognate antigen is known for these TCRs. The sequenced sample was naive CXCR3+ CD8+ T cells from blood. Specified subset: CD45RO-CCR7+CD27+CD95- naive CD8+ T cells expressing CXCR3 (TNR3+). Receptors originate from a human donor in good health. Some clones in this sample may be carry-over from other donors' samples.

The chain carries TRBV10-3 and TRBJ2-1. The CDR3 runs 11 residues. In germline, CDR1 is ENHRY, CDR2 SYGVKD. CDR3 amino acids: CAIREYNEQFF.

V and J are TRBV7-9 and TRBJ1-1; checking the TCRdb D call of TRBD1 is not possible without DNA. The CDR3 consists of 15 residues. Germline V gene sequence: CDR1 SEHNR, CDR2 FQNEAQ (reference sequence). CDR3 sequence reads: CASSPAGQPNTEAFF. The variable domain in full, completed from reference TRBV7-9 and TRBJ1-1, reads DTGVSQNPRHKITKRGQNVTFRCDPISEHNRLYWYRQTLGQGPEFLTYFQNEAQLEKSRLLSDRFSAERPKGSFSTLEIQRTEQGDSAMYLCASSPAGQPNTEAFFGQGTRLTVV.

The chain uses TRBV14 and TRBJ2-5; TCRdb gives TRBD1 as the D gene, but with no DNA this cannot be confirmed. The germline V gene encodes CDR1 SGHDN and CDR2 FVKESK. This CDR3 has 16 residues. The CDR3 spells CASSQGPDRIDQTQYF.

The chain has TRBV10-3 and TRBJ2-3; TCRdb's D call, TRBD2, is unchecked because there is no DNA. Germline V gives CDR1 ENHRY, CDR2 SYGVKD. This CDR3 is built from 14 residues. This chain's CDR3 is CAVTAVTSTDTQYF.

This chain connects TRBV7-8 to TRBJ2-1; there is no DNA to check the TCRdb D call of TRBD2. Germline V gene sequence: CDR1 SGHVS, CDR2 FQNEAQ. This CDR3 spans 14 amino acids. CDR3 region: CASSLWRGGNEQFF.

The V call is TRBV10-1, the J call TRBJ1-1; TCRdb lists TRBD1, though no DNA is available to test this call. From germline, CDR1 is WNHNN and CDR2 SYGVQD (reference sequence). CDR3 length equals 16 residues. The chain's CDR3 is CASSDPRGDKNTEAFF.

This chain connects TRBV7-2 to TRBJ2-7. There are 15 residues in the CDR3. Germline CDR1 and CDR2: SGHTA and FQGNSA. CDR3 loop: CASSYLDGGPYEQYF.

This chain's CDR3 is CASFGPGLEQYF. The chain is built from TRBV11-2 and TRBJ2-7; TCRdb names TRBD1, which stays unverified in the absence of DNA. This CDR3 has 12 amino acids. From germline, CDR1 is SGHAT and CDR2 FQNNGV.

The chain combines TRBV12-3 or TRBV12-4 with TRBJ1-5; TCRdb proposes TRBD1, but this gene call is untestable without DNA. The CDR3 is 15 amino acids. This CDR3 is CASSKTGLLNQPQHF.

This chain links TRBV24-1 with TRBJ2-1. The CDR3 runs to 12 residues. Germline assignment: CDR1 KGHDR and CDR2 SFDVKD. Here the CDR3 reads CATSDQYNEQFF.

This sequence joins TRBV4-3 and TRBJ1-5; TCRdb picks TRBD1, but there is no DNA to check that call. Germline V gives CDR1 LGHNA, CDR2 YSLEER. This CDR3 has 15 residues. The CDR3 loop is CASSYAQGGNQPQHF.

V is TRBV19 and J is TRBJ1-1; TCRdb designates TRBD1, a call that cannot be tested without DNA. CDR3 length: 17 residues. Germline V gives CDR1 LNHDA, CDR2 SQIVND (reference sequence). CDR3 region: CASSIIGAAGLVTEAFF. Full variable domain (outside the CDR3, taken from reference TRBV19 and TRBJ1-1): DGGITQSPKYLFRKEGQNVTLSCEQNLNHDAMYWYRQDPGQGLRLIYYSQIVNDFQKGDIAEGYSVSREKKESFPLTVTSAQKNPTAFYLCASSIIGAAGLVTEAFFGQGTRLTVV.

The CDR3 sequence is CASSQISGVGYEQFF. The chain is built from TRBV4-1 and TRBJ2-1; absent DNA, TCRdb's TRBD1 call cannot be checked. This CDR3 comprises 15 residues. CDR1 and CDR2 from the germline V gene are MGHRA and YSYEKL.

V gene TRBV28 combines with J gene TRBJ2-7; the D gene TCRdb calls, TRBD2, cannot be checked with no DNA. Germline V lookup: CDR1 MDHEN, CDR2 SYDVKM. The CDR3 is 13 residues long. The CDR3 loop reads CASSLALEPRQYF.

This chain connects TRBV11-3 to TRBJ1-1. The CDR3 consists of 14 residues. Germline V lookup: CDR1 SGHNT, CDR2 YENEEA. The CDR3 region is CASSLSFMNTEAFF. Looking up the rest from reference TRBV11-3 and TRBJ1-1 gives the full variable domain: EAGVVQSPRYKIIEKKQPVAFWCNPISGHNTLYWYLQNLGQGPELLIRYENEEAVDDSQLPKDRFSAERLKGVDSTLKIQPAELGDSAVYLCASSLSFMNTEAFFGQGTRLTVV.

The genes are TRBV29-1 and TRBJ1-3; TCRdb proposes TRBD1, but this gene call is untestable without DNA. Germline CDR1 is SQVTM and CDR2 is ANQGSEA. This CDR3 has 17 residues. The CDR3 loop is CSVELPRQGLGGNTIYF.

The chain combines TRBV5-1 with TRBJ1-2; TCRdb returns TRBD1, unconfirmable since there is no DNA. Germline CDR1 is SGHRS and CDR2 is YFSETQ. The CDR3 runs to 17 residues. CDR3 in amino acids: CASSPWDPGARGDGYTF.

The V call is TRBV29-1, the J call TRBJ2-1; TCRdb proposes TRBD2, but this gene call is untestable without DNA. CDR1 and CDR2 (germline): SQVTM, ANQGSEA. This CDR3 spans 15 amino acids. This chain's CDR3 is CSVELAGAAYNEQFF.

The CDR3 loop reads CSVEGGTAGTEAFF. V usage is TRBV29-1 and J usage is TRBJ1-1. There are 14 residues in the CDR3. CDR1 is SQVTM, CDR2 ANQGSEA, per germline.